A selection of T cell receptor beta chains follows, all from one sample in a study of beta chain features in type 1 diabetes. TCRdb keeps only in-frame clones here, not all; method: immunoSEQ multiplex PCR. The sample holds about 700,000 clones, roughly 13% seen once. Sequenced sample: naive CD4+ T cells from blood. These receptors were collected from a man younger than 30 with type 1 diabetes. CDR3s include the opening cysteine and the closing phenylalanine or tryptophan. The order of the fields is clone size, CDR3 length, D gene, V gene, J gene, CDR3 DNA, CDR3 protein. The D gene is left open where the match is weak. Size values are once, few and many counts, or a class for expanded clones, and some rows have none.

few	16	NA	TRBV14	TRBJ2-5	TGTGCCAGCAGCCAAGACCCCCGTAAAAGCAGGGAGACCCAGTACTTC	CASSQDPRKSRETQYF
few	14	NA	TRBV5-4	TRBJ2-2	TGTGCCAGCAGCTGGGGGGGCTCCACCGGGGAGCTGTTTTTT	CASSWGGSTGELFF
few	15	NA	TRBV30	TRBJ1-4	TGTGCCTGGAGTGTACTAGGGTCAGAAGGAGAAAAACTGTTTTTT	CAWSVLGSEGEKLFF
NA	14	NA	TRBV30	TRBJ2-3	TGTGCCTGGAGGGCCGGGGTCGGCACAGATACGCAGTATTTT	CAWRAGVGTDTQYF
few	12	TRBD1	TRBV29-1	TRBJ1-1	TGCAGCGCTAGACAGGGAGACACTGAAGCTTTCTTT	CSARQGDTEAFF
NA	15	TRBD2	TRBV9	TRBJ2-1	TGTGCCAGCAGCGTAGCAGCGGGGCCTTACAATGAGCAGTTCTTC	CASSVAAGPYNEQFF
few	14	TRBD2	TRBV6-1	TRBJ2-3	TGTGCCAGCAGGTCCGGGGGGGACACAGATACGCAGTATTTT	CASRSGGDTDTQYF
NA	13	NA	TRBV30	TRBJ1-2	TGTGCCTGGAGTGTGGGGCAGGGTGTCGGCTACACCTTC	CAWSVGQGVGYTF
NA	13	NA	TRBV29-1	TRBJ1-5	TGCAGCGTTGTGGGGGGGTTAGGTCAGCCCCAGCATTTT	CSVVGGLGQPQHF
NA	19	NA	TRBV18	TRBJ2-7	TGTGCCAGCTCACCACCGGGGCAGGGGAGGACGGTACGCCTCTACGAGCAGTACTTC	CASSPPGQGRTVRLYEQYF
NA	14	NA	TRBV7-3	TRBJ1-1	TGTGCCAGCAGCTCCGACGGACCGAACACTGAAGCTTTCTTT	CASSSDGPNTEAFF
few	13	NA	TRBV30	TRBJ2-7	TGTGCCTGGAATCGGCAGGGGGGCAGCGAGCAGTACTTC	CAWNRQGGSEQYF
few	14	TRBD1	TRBV5-1	TRBJ2-5	TGCGCCAGCAGCTTGACAGGGGCCCAAGAGACCCAGTACTTC	CASSLTGAQETQYF
NA	13	TRBD2	TRBV10-3	TRBJ2-1	TGTGCCATCAAGAGCGGGGGGGAAGGGGAGCAGTTCTTC	CAIKSGGEGEQFF
NA	14	NA	TRBV5-1	TRBJ2-7	TGCGCCAGCAGCTTGACACAGGGTTCCTACGAGCAGTACTTC	CASSLTQGSYEQYF
NA	13	NA	TRBV6-5	TRBJ1-4	TGTGCCAGCAGTTACGGGACTAATGAAAAACTGTTTTTT	CASSYGTNEKLFF
few	10	NA	TRBV29-1	TRBJ2-7	TGCAGCGTCTCAGGGTCGGGACAGTACTTC	CSVSGSGQYF
NA	16	NA	TRBV28	TRBJ2-1	TGTGCCAGCAGTCCGCACTCCCCCACAGGGTACAATGAGCAGTTCTTC	CASSPHSPTGYNEQFF
NA	15	TRBD1	TRBV9	TRBJ1-6	TGTGCCAGCAGCGGCGACAGGGGGCTCAATTCACCCCTCCACTTT	CASSGDRGLNSPLHF
NA	15	NA	TRBV4-1	TRBJ1-2	TGCGCCAGCAGCCAAGGGGACATACCTAACTATGGCTACACCTTC	CASSQGDIPNYGYTF
few	15	NA	TRBV30	TRBJ1-5	TGTGCCTGTACTATGGGGCCAGGGGAGGGTCAGCCCCAGCATTTT	CACTMGPGEGQPQHF
NA	15	NA	TRBV7-6	TRBJ2-3	TGTGCCAGCAGCTTAGCGTCGGCAGTTGCAGATACGCAGTATTTT	CASSLASAVADTQYF
few	16	TRBD2	TRBV6-6	TRBJ2-5	TGTGCCAGCAGTCTCGTACTAGCGGGGGGGCAAGAGACCCAGTACTTC	CASSLVLAGGQETQYF
few	18	TRBD1	TRBV4-1	TRBJ1-4	TGCGCCAGCAGCCAAGATGGGACAGGCCGGGGAACTAATGAAAAACTGTTTTTT	CASSQDGTGRGTNEKLFF
few	13	NA	TRBV29-1	TRBJ1-1	TGCAGCGTTGTTATACAGGAGAACACTGAAGCTTTCTTT	CSVVIQENTEAFF
few	13	NA	TRBV6-6	TRBJ1-4	TGTGCCAGCAGTTACTTTTCCGGGGAACCCCATCTTTTT	CASSYFSGEPHLF
few	13	NA	TRBV15	TRBJ1-1	TGTGCCACCAGTGTTCCGTTGAACACTGAAGCTTTCTTT	CATSVPLNTEAFF
NA	14	NA	TRBV6-1	TRBJ2-2	TGTGCCAGCAGTGAAGCGGGGAACACCGGGGAGCTGTTTTTT	CASSEAGNTGELFF
NA	14	NA	TRBV30	TRBJ1-3	TGTGCCTGGAGCGGACGGATCTCTGGAAACACCATATATTTT	CAWSGRISGNTIYF
few	14	NA	TRBV15	TRBJ1-1	TGTGCCACCAGCAGTAAACAGGGGAACACTGAAGCTTTCTTT	CATSSKQGNTEAFF
NA	16	NA	TRBV2	TRBJ1-5	TGTGCCAGCAGTGAATTAATGGGACTCAACAATCAGCCCCAGCATTTT	CASSELMGLNNQPQHF
NA	13	NA	TRBV5-1	TRBJ1-1	TGCGCCAGCAGCCGGGGGACTCAAGATCAAGCTTTCTTT	CASSRGTQDQAFF
NA	15	NA	TRBV5-1	TRBJ1-1	TGCGCCAGCAGCTTGGGTGAGGGGTTCATCACTGAAGCTTTCTTT	CASSLGEGFITEAFF
NA	13	NA	TRBV6-5	TRBJ1-1	TGTGCCAGCAGTTATTCCACGAACACTGAAGCTTTCTTT	CASSYSTNTEAFF
NA	17	TRBD1	TRBV18	TRBJ2-7	TGTGCCAGCTCACGCGATATTCCGGGACAGGGGTTCGACGAGCAGTACTTC	CASSRDIPGQGFDEQYF
NA	14	NA	TRBV7-2	TRBJ1-5	TGTGCCAGCTCAAAGGGAGGAGGCAATCAGCCCCAGCATTTT	CASSKGGGNQPQHF
NA	13	NA	TRBV7-9	TRBJ2-6	TGTGCCAGCCGCCTCGCTGGGGCCAACGTCCTGACTTTC	CASRLAGANVLTF
few	14	NA	TRBV30	TRBJ1-1	TGTGCCTGGAGAACGGGACCCCGGGGTACTGAAGCTTTCTTT	CAWRTGPRGTEAFF
NA	15	NA	TRBV5-4	TRBJ2-2	TGTGCCAGCAGCTTGACAGGAGCGAACACCGGGGAGCTGTTTTTT	CASSLTGANTGELFF
few	17	NA	TRBV5-1	TRBJ2-7	TGCGCCAGCAGCTTGGCCAAAAGCGGGCTGTCCGGTTCCGAGCAGTACTTC	CASSLAKSGLSGSEQYF
few	14	NA	TRBV5-1	TRBJ2-5	TGCGCCAGCTCCCCGGATGGGGGGAAAGAGACCCAGTACTTC	CASSPDGGKETQYF
NA	15	NA	TRBV27	TRBJ2-7	TGTGCCAGCAGTTTGTGGCCCGTCGGCCCCTACGAGCAGTACTTC	CASSLWPVGPYEQYF
few	18	NA	TRBV5-1	TRBJ2-6	TGCGCCAGCAGCTTGTCCGGACAGACAAACTCTGGGGCCAACGTCCTGACTTTC	CASSLSGQTNSGANVLTF
NA	11	NA	TRBV25-1	TRBJ1-2	TGTGCCAGCAGTAAACAGGGTGGCTACACCTTC	CASSKQGGYTF
few	13	TRBD1	TRBV30	TRBJ1-1	TGTGCCTGGAGCCGACAGGGGGGCACTGAAGCTTTCTTT	CAWSRQGGTEAFF
NA	11	NA	TRBV6-6	TRBJ1-1	TGTGCCAGCAGCCGGAACACTGAAGCTTTCTTT	CASSRNTEAFF
NA	14	TRBD1	TRBV29-1	TRBJ1-1	TGCAGCGTTGAAGTTCAGGGGGCGGACACTGAAGCTTTCTTT	CSVEVQGADTEAFF
NA	14	NA	TRBV7-6	TRBJ1-2	TGTGCCAGCAGCTTAGGTCTGGGAACAAATGGCTACACCTTC	CASSLGLGTNGYTF
NA	15	TRBD1	TRBV4-1	TRBJ2-5	TGCGCCAGCAGCCAGGGGACAGTTAACCAAGAGACCCAGTACTTC	CASSQGTVNQETQYF
few	16	TRBD2	TRBV4-1	TRBJ2-7	TGCGCCAGCAGCCAAGTGCGGCGGGGGGGTTCCTACGAGCAGTACTTC	CASSQVRRGGSYEQYF
NA	15	NA	TRBV5-1	TRBJ1-5	TGCGCCAGCAGTCTACAGGGCCATTCGAATCAGCCCCAGCATTTT	CASSLQGHSNQPQHF
few	12	NA	TRBV30	TRBJ1-1	TGTGCCTGGGGCATGGGCGGTCCACAAGCTTTCTTT	CAWGMGGPQAFF
NA	14	NA	TRBV6-6	TRBJ2-3	TGTGCCAGCAGCTCCAGGGATGGCACAGATACGCAGTATTTT	CASSSRDGTDTQYF
few	15	NA	TRBV30	TRBJ1-2	TGTGCCTGGGTCTGGCCGGGCCAATTCCACTATGGCTACACCTTC	CAWVWPGQFHYGYTF
few	13	NA	TRBV30	TRBJ2-2	TGTGCCCGGGGACCGCTGGGGGCCGGGGAGCTGTTTTTT	CARGPLGAGELFF
few	15	NA	TRBV5-6	TRBJ1-2	TGTGCCAGCAGCGCTATCCTCGGGGACGGCTATGGCTACACCTTC	CASSAILGDGYGYTF
NA	16	NA	TRBV28	TRBJ2-7	TGTGCCAGTCCACCAAGAATCCAGGGGAATGGATACGAGCAGTACTTC	CASPPRIQGNGYEQYF